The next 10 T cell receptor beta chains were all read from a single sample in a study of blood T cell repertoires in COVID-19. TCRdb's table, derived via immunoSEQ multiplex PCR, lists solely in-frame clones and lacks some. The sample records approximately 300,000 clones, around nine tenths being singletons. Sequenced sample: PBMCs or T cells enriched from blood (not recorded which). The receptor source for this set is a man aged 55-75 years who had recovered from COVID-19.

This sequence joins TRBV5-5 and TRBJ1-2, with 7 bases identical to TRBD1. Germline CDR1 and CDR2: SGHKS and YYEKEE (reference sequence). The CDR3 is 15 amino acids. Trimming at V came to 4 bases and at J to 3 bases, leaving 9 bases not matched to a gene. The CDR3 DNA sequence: TGTGCCAGCAGCCCGGGACAGACAGGTTACTATGGCTACACCTTC. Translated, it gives CASSPGQTGYYGYTF. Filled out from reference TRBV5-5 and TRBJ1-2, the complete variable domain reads DAGVTQSPTHLIKTRGQQVTLRCSPISGHKSVSWYQQVLGQGPQFIFQYYEKEERGRGNFPDRFSARQFPNYSSELNVNALLLGDSALYLCASSPGQTGYYGYTFGSGTRLTVV.

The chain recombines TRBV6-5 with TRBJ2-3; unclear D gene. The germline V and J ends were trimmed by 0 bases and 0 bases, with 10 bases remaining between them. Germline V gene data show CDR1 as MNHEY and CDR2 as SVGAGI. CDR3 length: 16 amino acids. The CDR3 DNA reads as TGTGCCAGCAGTTACTCGACGGCGGCAAGCACAGATACGCAGTATTTT. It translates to CASSYSTAASTDTQYF.

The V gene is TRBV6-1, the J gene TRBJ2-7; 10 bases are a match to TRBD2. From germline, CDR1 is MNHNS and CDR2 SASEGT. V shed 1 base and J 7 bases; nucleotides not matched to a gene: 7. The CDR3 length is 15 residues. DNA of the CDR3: TGTGCCAGCAGTGAAGGAGCGGGAGGGCCTCAAGAGCAGTACTTC. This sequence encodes CASSEGAGGPQEQYF.

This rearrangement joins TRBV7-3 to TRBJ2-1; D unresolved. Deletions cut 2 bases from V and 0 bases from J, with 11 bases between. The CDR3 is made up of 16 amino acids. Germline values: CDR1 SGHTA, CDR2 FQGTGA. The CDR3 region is CASSLAEASSYNEQFF. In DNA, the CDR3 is TGTGCCAGCAGCTTAGCGGAAGCGAGCTCCTACAATGAGCAGTTCTTC.

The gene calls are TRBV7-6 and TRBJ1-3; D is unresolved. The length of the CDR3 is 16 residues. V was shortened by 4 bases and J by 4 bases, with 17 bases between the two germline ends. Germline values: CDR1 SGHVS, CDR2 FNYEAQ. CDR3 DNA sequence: TGTGCCAGCAGCTCTCGTGGAGGGATTAGCGGAAACACCATATATTTT. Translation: CASSSRGGISGNTIYF.

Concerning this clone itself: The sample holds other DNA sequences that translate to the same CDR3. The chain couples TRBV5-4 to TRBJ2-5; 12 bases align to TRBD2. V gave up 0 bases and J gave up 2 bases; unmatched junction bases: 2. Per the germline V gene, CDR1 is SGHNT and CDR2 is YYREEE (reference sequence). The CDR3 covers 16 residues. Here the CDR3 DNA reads TGTGCCAGCAGCTTGGCGCTAGCGGGGGGGCAAGAGACCCAGTACTTC. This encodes CASSLALAGGQETQYF.

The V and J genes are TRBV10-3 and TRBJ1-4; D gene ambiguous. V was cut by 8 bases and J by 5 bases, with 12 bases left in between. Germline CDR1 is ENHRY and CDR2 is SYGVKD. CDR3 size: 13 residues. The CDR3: CAISGGTNEKLFF. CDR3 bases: TGTGCCATCTCTGGCGGCACCAATGAAAAACTGTTTTTT.

CDR3 region: CASSLTTGPGNSPLHF. The CDR3 DNA reads as TGTGCCAGCAGCTTGACGACAGGGCCAGGGAATTCACCCCTCCACTTT. The rearrangement uses TRBV7-9 and TRBJ1-6, with 7 positions matching TRBD1. The CDR3 covers 16 residues. The ends lost 3 bases at V and 7 bases at J; junction bases unmatched: 9. Germline lookup yields CDR1 SEHNR and CDR2 FQNEAQ (reference sequence). Full variable domain (remainder filled in from reference TRBV7-9 and TRBJ1-6): DTGVSQNPRHKITKRGQNVTFRCDPISEHNRLYWYRQTLGQGPEFLTYFQNEAQLEKSRLLSDRFSAERPKGSFSTLEIQRTEQGDSAMYLCASSLTTGPGNSPLHFGNGTRLTVT.

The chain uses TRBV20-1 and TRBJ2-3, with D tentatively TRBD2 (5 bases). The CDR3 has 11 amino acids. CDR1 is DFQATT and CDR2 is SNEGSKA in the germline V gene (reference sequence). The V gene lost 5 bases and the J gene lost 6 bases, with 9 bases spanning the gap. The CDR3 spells CSAPLADTQYF. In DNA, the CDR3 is TGCAGTGCTCCTCTAGCTGATACGCAGTATTTT.

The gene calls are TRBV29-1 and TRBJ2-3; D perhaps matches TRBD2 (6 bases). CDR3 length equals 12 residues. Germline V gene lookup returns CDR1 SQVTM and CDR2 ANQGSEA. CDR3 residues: CSSGGVTDTQYF. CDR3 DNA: TGCAGTTCCGGGGGTGTAACAGATACGCAGTATTTT.